The 15 T cell receptor beta chains below come from one sample, sequenced in a study of tumor-infiltrating lymphocytes in primary liver carcinoma. With around 500 ng total RNA as template and a constant-region primer, TCR beta cDNA was made. The TCR beta library was amplified through three nested multiplex PCR rounds in a modified ARM-PCR procedure. In the first two PCR rounds, TRBV1-TRBV30 forward primers were paired with a C-beta reverse primer, and each round lasted about 10 cycles. TCRdb processed the multiplex PCR reads anew with MiXCR; each CDR3 protein has one entry. The sample holds 60,000 or so distinct CDR3 sequences, less than 75% seen once. From 20-30 mg of unsorted bulk tissue, DNA and RNA were co-extracted together. The sequencing input was liver tumor tissue from sampling region 2. Sample subset: tumor region T2, inferior pole. These receptors were collected from a man aged 40-50 years with primary liver carcinoma and hepatitis B virus infection.

Remarks on this clonotype: At one boundary the junction diverges from the germline segment, which might be a read error. The chain is built from TRBV11-2 and TRBJ1-4, with no clear D. The CDR3 is 16 residues long. From germline, CDR1 is SGHAT and CDR2 FQNNGV. CDR3 nucleotide sequence: TGTATCAGCAGCAAGACTCCAGGAGGAACAAACGAAAAACTGATTTTT. As protein: CISSKTPGGTNEKLIF.

Comment on this clonotype: A clone one base away is much larger, so this may be a read error. The rearrangement links TRBV28 to TRBJ1-2; D is unresolved. Germline values: CDR1 MDHEN, CDR2 SYDVKM. The CDR3 length is 12 residues. CDR3 in DNA: TGTGTCAGCAGCTACTACAGCGGGGGCTACACCTTC. It translates to CVSSYYSGGYTF.

Details on this clonotype: Lacking the conserved final phenylalanine or tryptophan, this CDR3 likely reflects a read error. V is TRBV7-9 and J is TRBJ2-1; the D gene is possibly TRBD1 (5 bases). Looked up from germline, CDR1 is SEHNR and CDR2 is FQNEAQ (reference sequence). The CDR3 extends over 15 amino acids. The CDR3, as DNA: TGTGCCAGCAGTGACAGTTTATCCGAAAACAATGAACAGTTCTCC. Amino acid sequence: CASSDSLSENNEQFS.

In the case of this clonotype: Possible read error: a much larger clone is one base away. This rearrangement joins TRBV6-2 or TRBV6-3 to TRBJ1-1; no reliable D call. The CDR3 has 11 amino acids. V was shortened by 4 bases and J by 11 bases, with 11 bases between the two germline ends. The germline V gene has CDR1 MNHEY and CDR2 SVGEGT. The CDR3 reads CASSSAWPAFF. DNA for the CDR3: TGTGCCAGCAGTTCGGCATGGCCGGCTTTCTTT.

The CDR3 here is CASNQTPDRVKETQYF. The CDR3 DNA sequence: TGTGCCAGCAACCAAACTCCTGACAGGGTGAAAGAGACCCAGTACTTC. V and J are TRBV11-2 and TRBJ2-5; TRBD1 matches at 7 bases. The CDR3 is 16 residues long. Germline V gene data show CDR1 as SGHAT and CDR2 as FQNNGV. Trimming at V came to 7 bases and at J to 3 bases, leaving 14 bases not matched to a gene. Complete variable domain (other parts from reference TRBV11-2 and TRBJ2-5): EAGVAQSPRYKIIEKRQSVAFWCNPISGHATLYWYQQILGQGPKLLIQFQNNGVVDDSQLPKDRFSAERLKGVDSTLKIQPAKLEDSAVYLCASNQTPDRVKETQYFGPGTRLLVL.

As concerns this clonotype: At one end, the junction sequence differs from germline, possibly due to a read error. The chain combines TRBV6-1 with TRBJ1-2; D gene ambiguous. The CDR3 has 13 residues. Germline CDR1 is MNHNS and CDR2 is SASEGT. CDR3 in DNA: TGTGTCAGCAGTGAACGGGCGTCTAATTGCTACATCTTC. It encodes CVSSERASNCYIF.

Remarks on this clonotype: An end of the junction does not agree with germline; a read error may underlie this. This chain connects TRBV5-6 to TRBJ2-5; the D gene is possibly TRBD1 (5 bases). This CDR3 is built from 13 residues. The germline CDR1 and CDR2 sequences are SGHDT and YYEEEE. DNA of the CDR3: TGTGCCAGTAGCTTAGGGGCGCTAGAGACCCAGTACTTC. It is translated as CASSLGALETQYF.

This clonotype was counted between two and nine times. This may stem from a read error, because a much larger clone lies one nucleotide away. The V gene is TRBV12-3 or TRBV12-4, the J gene TRBJ2-5, with 7 bases fitting TRBD2. The CDR3 runs 13 residues. CDR3 residues: CAGSRSGTETQYF. The CDR3 bases are TGTGCCGGCAGCCGAAGCGGGACAGAGACCCAGTACTTC.

This clonotype was detected only a few times. In this CDR3 the conserved last residue, phenylalanine or tryptophan, is missing, so a read error is likely. The genes are TRBV30 and TRBJ2-1; D is possibly TRBD2 (5 bases). Trimming left V 1 base short and J 0 bases short, with 19 bases between. The CDR3 is 18 residues long. CDR1 GTSNPN and CDR2 SVGIG come from the germline V gene (reference sequence). The CDR3: CAWSGPLLALSSYNEQFL. The CDR3 DNA sequence: TGTGCCTGGAGTGGGCCCCTCTTAGCGCTGAGCTCCTACAATGAGCAGTTCTTA.

Remarks on this clonotype: Possible read error: a much larger clone is one base away. The CDR3 nucleotides are TGCAGCGTTGGTCACGGGATTAAGGATACGCAGTATTTT. Its protein is CSVGHGIKDTQYF. The V gene is TRBV29-1, the J gene TRBJ2-3; D might be TRBD2 (5 bases). The CDR3 consists of 13 residues. Looked up from germline, CDR1 is SQVTM and CDR2 is ANQGSEA. The V end was cut by 4 bases, the J end by 6 bases, with 14 bases between.

This clonotype was seen only a few times. This may arise from a read error, as a much more abundant clone is one base away. The chain employs TRBV10-3 and TRBJ2-1; D remains unclear. Trimming left V 4 bases short and J 5 bases short, with 9 bases between. This CDR3 spans 13 amino acids. In germline, CDR1 is ENHRY, CDR2 SYGVKD. Written as DNA, the CDR3 is TGTGCCATCAGTGGGGTACCCGACAATGAGCAGTTCTTC. Protein sequence: CAISGVPDNEQFF.

Worth noting for this clonotype: A read error may produce the germline difference seen at one junction end. The chain recombines TRBV29-1 with TRBJ1-1; D gene ambiguous. Germline V gene lookup returns CDR1 SQVTM and CDR2 ANQGSEA. CDR3 length equals 12 residues. CDR3 amino acids: CSVGNENTEAFF. For the CDR3, the DNA is TGCAGCGTTGGCAATGAGAACACTGAAGCATTCTTT.

The J gene is TRBJ2-5, the V gene TRBV5-4; weak D call: TRBD1 (5 bases). The germline gives CDR1 SGHNT, CDR2 YYREEE (reference sequence). CDR3 length equals 14 residues. V was trimmed by 4 bases and J by 5 bases, leaving 15 bases between them. The CDR3, as DNA: TGTGCCAGCAGCCGAGCACAGGTGAGGGAGACCCAGTACTTC. Encoded protein: CASSRAQVRETQYF.

On this clonotype: The junction departs from germline at one end; a sequencing error may be responsible. V gene TRBV11-2 combines with J gene TRBJ2-2, with a tentative D call TRBD2 (6 bases). The CDR3 covers 17 residues. The germline V gene has CDR1 SGHAT and CDR2 FQNNGV. The CDR3 is CARSLALGGTNTGELFF. DNA of the CDR3: TGTGCTAGGAGCTTAGCATTAGGAGGGACGAACACCGGGGAGTTGTTTTTT.

The V call is TRBV6-2 or TRBV6-3, the J call TRBJ1-2; 7 nucleotides align to TRBD1. The CDR3 has 12 amino acids. The ends lost 5 bases at V and 10 bases at J; junction bases unmatched: 7. CDR1 and CDR2 (germline): MNHEY, SVGEGT. The CDR3 is CASSQTGAVYTF. CDR3 bases: TGTGCCAGCAGTCAAACAGGGGCTGTCTACACCTTC.